This entry lists 7 T cell receptor beta chains sequenced from one sample in a study of shared clonotypes between healthy human individuals. Generated by immunoSEQ multiplex PCR, the TCRdb table keeps only in-frame clones and is missing some. This table has 2 million to 3 million clones, 80% to 95% appearing once. Specimen: naive CD4+ T cells from PBMCs. Subset of the sample: CD45RA+ positively selected. The receptors shown here come from a man aged 18 to 29 in good health. Some clones in this sample may be carry-over from other donors' samples.

Of note for this clone: Other DNA sequences from this sample encode an identical CDR3 as well. The rearrangement links TRBV6-5 to TRBJ2-5; TRBD1 matches at 9 bases. CDR1 is MNHEY, CDR2 SVGAGI, per germline. The CDR3 runs to 15 residues. The J segment lost 5 bases and the V segment lost 2 bases, leaving 6 bases of the junction unmatched. The CDR3 reads CASSYSGTGRETQYF. The CDR3 DNA follows: TGTGCCAGCAGTTACAGCGGGACAGGGAGGGAGACCCAGTACTTC.

This chain connects TRBV28 to TRBJ1-2; the D gene is possibly TRBD1 (5 bases). Trimming took 5 bases from V and 5 from J, leaving 12 bases between them. CDR3 size: 13 residues. The germline V gene encodes CDR1 MDHEN and CDR2 SYDVKM. The DNA of the CDR3 is TGTGCCAGCAGTCTCCTGACAGCTTATGGCTACACCTTC. It is translated as CASSLLTAYGYTF.

The genes are TRBV28 and TRBJ1-2; 9 bases line up with TRBD1. Germline V gene sequence: CDR1 MDHEN, CDR2 SYDVKM. The CDR3 has 17 residues. J lost 8 bases, V lost 5 bases, and 18 bases had no gene match. CDR3 nucleotide sequence: TGTGCCAGCAGTCCGTCTTCCCGCGGGACAGGGAAAAGGGGCTACACCTTC. Residues: CASSPSSRGTGKRGYTF.

The chain has TRBV9 and TRBJ2-7; D may be TRBD1 (6 bases). The V end lost 4 bases, the J end lost 3 bases, and 14 bases lay between the germline ends. There are 14 residues in the CDR3. CDR1 is SGDLS and CDR2 is YYNGEE in the germline V gene. CDR3 nucleotides: TGTGCCAGCAGCCAACAGGGTAATCACTACGAGCAGTACTTC. Its protein product is CASSQQGNHYEQYF.

The gene calls are TRBV10-3 and TRBJ2-1, with 7 nucleotides matching TRBD2. J gave up 0 bases and V 3 bases, and 5 bases lay outside the gene matches. CDR1 is ENHRY and CDR2 is SYGVKD in the germline V gene. The CDR3 has 16 residues. The CDR3 nucleotides read TGTGCCATCAGTGAAAGAGCGGGATTCTCCTACAATGAGCAGTTCTTC. Amino acid sequence: CAISERAGFSYNEQFF.

This sequence joins TRBV7-2 and TRBJ2-4, with D possibly matching TRBD1 (6 bases). The CDR3 is 13 residues long. Germline loops: CDR1 SGHTA, CDR2 FQGNSA. Trimming pared 5 bases from V and 7 bases from J, leaving 12 bases between. CDR3 sequence (DNA): TGTGCCAGCAGCCCTGCGCAGGGGAACATTCAGTACTTC. Its translation is CASSPAQGNIQYF.

For this clone: Different DNA sequences within this sample yield the same CDR3. The V gene is TRBV6-5, the J gene TRBJ1-1; D uncertain. Germline V gives CDR1 MNHEY, CDR2 SVGAGI. The ends were cut back, 2 bases at V and 1 base at J, with 8 bases in the middle. The length of the CDR3 is 14 residues. The CDR3 sequence: CASSYLAGNTEAFF. CDR3 nucleotides: TGTGCCAGCAGTTACCTTGCAGGGAACACTGAAGCTTTCTTT.